Listed below are T cell receptor beta chains from one sample, sequenced in a study of CD8 T cells in ankylosing spondylitis. TCRdb redid the calling of the 5' RACE reads with MiXCR, one entry per CDR3 protein. The data show over 700,000 distinct CDR3 sequences, roughly 19% seen once. What was sequenced was blood, either unsorted or a sorted T cell fraction (not recorded which). These TCRs come from a male donor with ankylosing spondylitis. CDR3s include the opening cysteine and the closing phenylalanine or tryptophan. A D gene is named only where the DNA matches it firmly. Expanded clones get a size class; other rows say once, few or many, or leave the size out.

j_gene | v_gene | d_gene | abundance | CDR3aa | CDR3nt
TRBJ2-3 | TRBV5-1 | NA | NA | CASSSGPKLDTQYF | TGCGCCAGCAGCTCCGGTCCTAAATTGGATACGCAGTATTTT
TRBJ2-2 | TRBV5-1 | TRBD1 | few | CASGDRQGRTGELFF | TGCGCCAGCGGGGATCGACAGGGAAGAACCGGGGAGCTGTTTTTT
TRBJ2-7 | TRBV6-5 | TRBD2 | NA | CASSYKVTSGPYEQYF | TGTGCCAGCAGTTACAAAGTGACTAGCGGGCCCTACGAGCAGTACTTC
TRBJ2-3 | TRBV12-3/TRBV12-4 | NA | few | CASTLSTDTQYF | TGTGCCAGCACCCTCAGCACAGATACGCAGTATTTT
TRBJ1-2 | TRBV6-5 | NA | NA | CASSYSMMSFGGYTF | TGTGCCAGCAGTTACTCGATGATGAGTTTCGGCGGCTACACCTTC
TRBJ2-1 | TRBV6-1 | NA | NA | CASSTFQLANEQFF | TGTGCCAGCAGTACCTTTCAACTTGCCAATGAGCAGTTCTTC
TRBJ2-1 | TRBV5-1 | TRBD1 | many | CASSPLTGASNEQFF | TGCGCCAGCAGCCCCTTGACAGGGGCGTCCAATGAGCAGTTCTTC
TRBJ2-2 | TRBV12-3/TRBV12-4 | NA | many | CASSPWGGDTGELFF | TGTGCCAGCAGCCCATGGGGAGGCGACACCGGGGAGCTGTTTTTT
TRBJ2-3 | TRBV5-1 | NA | NA | CASSYRRDTQYF | TGCGCCAGCAGCTACAGACGGGATACGCAGTATTTT
TRBJ2-2 | TRBV20-1 | TRBD2 | NA | CSARDPLAGHTGELFF | TGCAGTGCTAGAGATCCCCTAGCGGGTCACACCGGGGAGCTGTTTTTT
TRBJ2-1 | TRBV6-5 | NA | NA | CASSLPPYRRAFRNEQFF | TGTGCCAGCAGTTTGCCCCCCTACAGGAGGGCCTTTCGGAATGAGCAGTTCTTC
TRBJ1-2 | TRBV4-2 | NA | NA | CASSQDLEGRDTF | TGTGCCAGCAGCCAAGATCTAGAGGGCAGGGACACCTTC
TRBJ1-3 | TRBV7-2 | NA | NA | CASSSSWGNTIYF | TGTGCCAGCAGCTCCAGTTGGGGAAACACCATATATTTT